Listed below are T cell receptor beta chains from one sample, sequenced in a study of patients and donors after allogeneic stem cell transplantation. TCRdb ran MiXCR on the RT-PCR reads and lists one entry per CDR3 protein. The sample holds 390,000 or so distinct CDR3 sequences, 16% seen once. Material: blood, either unsorted or a sorted T cell fraction (not recorded which). The receptors shown here come from a human donor who was either an allogeneic HSCT recipient or a stem cell or donor lymphocyte infusion donor (not recorded which). It is not recorded whose cells these are; they may come from a transplant donor. Both conserved end residues are part of each CDR3. Fields, in order: J gene, V gene, CDR3 protein.

j_call: TRBJ2-1
v_call: TRBV12-3/TRBV12-4
cdr3_aa: CASSWRDHRSYNEQFF

j_call: TRBJ1-5
v_call: TRBV5-1
cdr3_aa: CASSLEGGERQPQHF

j_call: TRBJ1-2
v_call: TRBV9
cdr3_aa: CASSDLQGVPLNGYTF

j_call: TRBJ2-3
v_call: TRBV20-1
cdr3_aa: CSASRTGIDFF

j_call: TRBJ2-3
v_call: TRBV11-3
cdr3_aa: CASSSPRTSGRTDTQYF

j_call: TRBJ1-1
v_call: TRBV4-1
cdr3_aa: CASSETQDKGEAFF

j_call: TRBJ2-3
v_call: TRBV7-2
cdr3_aa: CASSQRGGLGTDTQYF

j_call: TRBJ1-5
v_call: TRBV11-2
cdr3_aa: CASSSNLAPWTSDSNQPQHF

j_call: TRBJ1-3
v_call: TRBV13
cdr3_aa: CATHAGTAGNTIYF

j_call: TRBJ2-7
v_call: TRBV5-1
cdr3_aa: CASSLLKQGPNEQYF

j_call: TRBJ1-1
v_call: TRBV6-1
cdr3_aa: CASSERDSSNTEAFF

j_call: TRBJ2-5
v_call: TRBV7-6
cdr3_aa: CASSQGTSGRQTQYF

j_call: TRBJ1-1
v_call: TRBV25-1
cdr3_aa: CASSRQGANTEAFF

j_call: TRBJ2-7
v_call: TRBV6-2/TRBV6-3
cdr3_aa: CASSYYLRSSYEQYF

j_call: TRBJ2-7
v_call: TRBV9
cdr3_aa: CASSVNPAGGEQYF

j_call: TRBJ1-4
v_call: TRBV4-1
cdr3_aa: CASSQVLNEKLFF

j_call: TRBJ2-7
v_call: TRBV2
cdr3_aa: CASTRDRGLYINEQYF

j_call: TRBJ1-5
v_call: TRBV2
cdr3_aa: CASIEGDRNNQPQHF

j_call: TRBJ2-1
v_call: TRBV24-1
cdr3_aa: CATSDARQGVEHEQFF

j_call: TRBJ2-1
v_call: TRBV25-1
cdr3_aa: CASSEYVTSEQFF

j_call: TRBJ2-7
v_call: TRBV12-3/TRBV12-4
cdr3_aa: CASSRSPLTTGGTYEQYF

j_call: TRBJ1-2
v_call: TRBV3-1
cdr3_aa: CASSQDYEGNYGYTF

j_call: TRBJ1-2
v_call: TRBV29-1
cdr3_aa: CSVEFQGYYGYTF

j_call: TRBJ2-2
v_call: TRBV7-9
cdr3_aa: CASSLGAVNTGELFF

j_call: TRBJ2-1
v_call: TRBV24-1
cdr3_aa: CATSDTTGRKEQFF

j_call: TRBJ2-7
v_call: TRBV6-5
cdr3_aa: CASSYRGSGSYEQYF

j_call: TRBJ2-3
v_call: TRBV27
cdr3_aa: CASSRGLADTQYF

j_call: TRBJ2-7
v_call: TRBV19
cdr3_aa: CASSPRLAAGEQYF

j_call: TRBJ2-7
v_call: TRBV6-1
cdr3_aa: CASSVLTGIISYEQYF

j_call: TRBJ1-5
v_call: TRBV27
cdr3_aa: CASSTNPYIQPQHF

j_call: TRBJ1-1
v_call: TRBV29-1
cdr3_aa: CSVEGQGGEAFF

j_call: TRBJ2-7
v_call: TRBV4-1
cdr3_aa: CASSQGVFGHEQYF

j_call: TRBJ2-3
v_call: TRBV28
cdr3_aa: CASNALVAGGVGLDTQYF

j_call: TRBJ2-1
v_call: TRBV12-3/TRBV12-4
cdr3_aa: CASRLTLGQGARNEQFF

j_call: TRBJ2-4
v_call: TRBV7-2
cdr3_aa: CASSLGPIAKNIQYF

j_call: TRBJ2-2
v_call: TRBV10-3
cdr3_aa: CAISEGGGMTGELFF

j_call: TRBJ2-3
v_call: TRBV20-1
cdr3_aa: CSARADRAPDTQYF

j_call: TRBJ2-7
v_call: TRBV4-1
cdr3_aa: CASSPLVIGSCEQYF

j_call: TRBJ1-2
v_call: TRBV6-1
cdr3_aa: CASSPEQGRGYGYTF

j_call: TRBJ1-6
v_call: TRBV7-2
cdr3_aa: CASSLVDGRPWAPLHF

j_call: TRBJ2-7
v_call: TRBV12-3/TRBV12-4
cdr3_aa: CASSPRIKLGSVHEQYF

j_call: TRBJ1-5
v_call: TRBV2
cdr3_aa: CASSEERAEIQPQHF

j_call: TRBJ1-1
v_call: TRBV18
cdr3_aa: CASSPPGRGTEAFF

j_call: TRBJ2-5
v_call: TRBV29-1
cdr3_aa: CSTRWGQGTETQYF

j_call: TRBJ1-5
v_call: TRBV3-1
cdr3_aa: CASSQGWSNQPQHF

j_call: TRBJ1-1
v_call: TRBV11-2
cdr3_aa: CASSLGVRYTEAFF

j_call: TRBJ2-7
v_call: TRBV9
cdr3_aa: CASSPLGFGEQYF

j_call: TRBJ1-2
v_call: TRBV5-1
cdr3_aa: CASSSGQGIYGYTF

j_call: TRBJ1-2
v_call: TRBV20-1
cdr3_aa: CSARFSKGYTF

j_call: TRBJ1-2
v_call: TRBV9
cdr3_aa: CASSVTLGTTYGYTF

j_call: TRBJ2-2
v_call: TRBV9
cdr3_aa: CASSDRGNTNTGELFF

j_call: TRBJ2-1
v_call: TRBV5-1
cdr3_aa: CASSLRMDSGTNEQFF

j_call: TRBJ1-2
v_call: TRBV20-1
cdr3_aa: CSAAPPRSGANYGYTF

j_call: TRBJ1-4
v_call: TRBV12-3/TRBV12-4
cdr3_aa: CASSFSTTATNEKLFF

j_call: TRBJ1-5
v_call: TRBV5-6
cdr3_aa: CASSEQDTPGQPQHF

j_call: TRBJ1-1
v_call: TRBV5-1
cdr3_aa: CASSFKRSNTEAFF

j_call: TRBJ1-1
v_call: TRBV6-2/TRBV6-3
cdr3_aa: CASSYMGVMNTEAFF

j_call: TRBJ1-2
v_call: TRBV30
cdr3_aa: CAWSAGVGWTGYTF

j_call: TRBJ2-7
v_call: TRBV9
cdr3_aa: CASSPQAGGQGPYEQYF